The 27 T cell receptor beta chains below come from one sample, sequenced in a study of control samples from healthy donors and cancer patients. The protocol was immunoSEQ multiplex PCR, while the TCRdb copy is restricted to in-frame clones and leaves out a portion. In the table there are fewer than 130,000 clones, roughly 88% of which are singletons. Source material: PBMCs. The receptors stem from a woman aged 55-75 years with lung cancer.

The rearrangement uses TRBV5-4 and TRBJ2-6; possible D gene TRBD2, 6 bases. Germline CDR1 reads SGHNT; CDR2 reads YYREEE (reference sequence). The CDR3 sequence is 17 residues long. Trimming took off 3 bases at V and 4 bases at J, with 17 bases between the two ends. CDR3 sequence (DNA): TGTGCCAGCAGCTCTGGGACTTTTTCTGGGGGGGCCAACGTCCTGACTTTC. Amino acid sequence: CASSSGTFSGGANVLTF.

The gene calls are TRBV18 and TRBJ1-1; D gene uncertain. Germline V gene lookup returns CDR1 KGHSH and CDR2 LQKENI. The CDR3 length is 14 residues. Trimming stripped 2 bases from V and 3 bases from J, with 10 bases between. The CDR3 spells CASSPIEKDTEAFF. The CDR3 coding sequence is TGTGCCAGCTCACCAATAGAGAAGGACACTGAAGCTTTCTTT.

This clone came up once. The V call is TRBV5-4, the J call TRBJ2-2; TRBD2 matches at 7 bases. Germline values: CDR1 SGHNT, CDR2 YYREEE (reference sequence). The CDR3 length is 14 residues. The ends lost 3 bases at V and 4 bases at J; junction bases unmatched: 3. This CDR3 is CASSSGGTTGELFF. As DNA, the CDR3 is TGTGCCAGCAGCTCCGGGGGGACCACCGGGGAGCTGTTTTTT.

The chain has TRBV5-1 and TRBJ1-1; tentatively, D is TRBD1 (6 bases). There are 16 residues in the CDR3. The V gene's germline CDR1 is SGHRS and CDR2 YFSETQ. The V end was cut by 4 bases, the J end by 0 bases, with 16 bases between. CDR3 sequence: CASSLIGGAVNTEAFF. CDR3 DNA: TGCGCCAGCAGCCTTATTGGGGGCGCGGTGAACACTGAAGCTTTCTTT. The complete variable domain, with remaining parts taken from reference TRBV5-1 and TRBJ1-1, reads KAGVTQTPRYLIKTRGQQVTLSCSPISGHRSVSWYQQTPGQGLQFLFEYFSETQRNKGNFPGRFSGRQFSNSRSEMNVSTLELGDSALYLCASSLIGGAVNTEAFFGQGTRLTVV.

The gene calls are TRBV7-9 and TRBJ1-1; weak D call: TRBD1 (6 bases). The V end was cut by 4 bases, the J end by 8 bases, with 20 bases between. Germline V gene sequence: CDR1 SEHNR, CDR2 FQNEAQ (reference sequence). The CDR3 has 15 amino acids. CDR3 DNA sequence: TGTGCCAGCAGCTGGGGGGCAGGACAAGGTACGGAAGCTTTCTTT. Translated: CASSWGAGQGTEAFF.

J is TRBJ1-2 and V is TRBV19, with D possibly TRBD1 on 5 matching bases. The germline gives CDR1 LNHDA, CDR2 SQIVND (reference sequence). V lost 1 base and J lost 2, with 11 bases in between. CDR3 length equals 15 residues. The CDR3: CASSIVQVRNYGYTF. For the CDR3, the DNA is TGTGCCAGTAGTATAGTACAGGTCCGAAACTATGGCTACACCTTC.

The V call is TRBV29-1, the J call TRBJ1-4; tentative D call: TRBD1 (5 bases). The CDR3 sequence is 13 residues long. Trimming removed 7 bases at V and 8 bases at J, with 17 bases between. Per the germline V gene, CDR1 is SQVTM and CDR2 is ANQGSEA. The DNA for the CDR3 is TGCAGCGCCACGGGCAGGGAAGGCGAAAAACTGTTTTTT. This sequence encodes CSATGREGEKLFF.

This chain connects TRBV29-1 to TRBJ1-1; 7 bases align to TRBD1. The V segment lost 0 bases and the J segment 6 bases; nucleotides outside the gene matches: 7. The CDR3 extends over 14 amino acids. CDR1 and CDR2 (germline): SQVTM, ANQGSEA. CDR3 DNA: TGCAGCGTTGAAGAGGCAGGGGGGAGGCCTGAAGCTTTCTTT. This codes for CSVEEAGGRPEAFF.

This chain joins TRBV6-2 or TRBV6-3 and TRBJ1-2; D is unresolved. Germline assignment: CDR1 MNHEY and CDR2 SVGEGT. There are 18 residues in the CDR3. V was shortened by 5 bases and J by 0 bases, with 22 bases between the two germline ends. CDR3 nucleotide sequence: TGTGCCAGCAGTCGGATGGATAAATATGCTCCAGCTAACTATGGCTACACCTTC. Translating it yields CASSRMDKYAPANYGYTF.

This chain connects TRBV24-1 to TRBJ2-2; D is possibly TRBD1 (5 bases). Trimming removed 6 bases from V and 5 bases from J, with 18 bases in between. CDR3 length equals 16 residues. Germline CDR1 is KGHDR and CDR2 is SFDVKD. The CDR3 DNA reads as TGTGCCACCAGTAATACGGACACGGGTTATACCGGGGAGCTGTTTTTT. This gives the protein CATSNTDTGYTGELFF.

This clone was counted once. The rearrangement uses TRBV6-2 or TRBV6-3 and TRBJ2-4, with D perhaps matching TRBD2 (5 bases). V lost 2 bases and J lost 3, with 14 bases in between. Per germline, CDR1 MNHEY and CDR2 SVGEGT. There are 16 residues in the CDR3. The CDR3: CASSYDSGSHKNIQYF. The CDR3 region has the DNA TGTGCCAGCAGTTACGATTCGGGGAGCCACAAAAACATTCAGTACTTC.

The chain combines TRBV16 with TRBJ2-1; 8 nucleotides align to TRBD1. The germline V gene has CDR1 KGHSY and CDR2 FQNENV. The CDR3 is made up of 13 amino acids. Unmatched junction bases numbered 2, after V lost 2 bases and J lost 8 bases. CDR3: CASSQDRGDEQFF. The DNA for the CDR3 is TGTGCCAGCAGCCAAGACAGGGGCGATGAGCAGTTCTTC. The complete variable domain, with remaining parts taken from reference TRBV16 and TRBJ2-1, reads GEEVAQTPKHLVRGEGQKAKLYCAPIKGHSYVFWYQQVLKNEFKFLISFQNENVFDETGMPKERFSAKCLPNSPCSLEIQATKLEDSAVYFCASSQDRGDEQFFGPGTRLTVL.

The V call is TRBV5-4, the J call TRBJ2-3; D is perhaps TRBD2 (6 bases). CDR3 length: 17 amino acids. Between the trimmed V and J ends, which lost 0 bases and 0 bases, there was a span of 14 bases. CDR1 is SGHNT, CDR2 YYREEE, per germline (reference sequence). The CDR3 reads CASSLASGAPSTDTQYF. The CDR3 bases are TGTGCCAGCAGCTTGGCGTCGGGAGCACCTAGCACAGATACGCAGTATTTT. Filled out from reference TRBV5-4 and TRBJ2-3, the complete variable domain reads ETGVTQSPTHLIKTRGQQVTLRCSSQSGHNTVSWYQQALGQGPQFIFQYYREEENGRGNFPPRFSGLQFPNYSSELNVNALELDDSALYLCASSLASGAPSTDTQYFGPGTRLTVL.

V gene TRBV18 combines with J gene TRBJ1-5, with unresolved D. The CDR3 is made up of 15 amino acids. Trimming removed 2 bases at V and 2 bases at J, with 10 bases between. From germline, CDR1 is KGHSH and CDR2 LQKENI. The CDR3 region is CASSPESTGNQPQHF. In nucleotides, the CDR3 is TGTGCCAGCTCACCAGAGTCTACAGGCAATCAGCCCCAGCATTTT.

The chain has TRBV9 and TRBJ2-6; D is uncertain. CDR3 length: 15 residues. Per the germline V gene, CDR1 is SGDLS and CDR2 is YYNGEE. The ends were cut back, 2 bases at V and 0 bases at J, with 6 bases in the middle. The CDR3, as DNA: TGTGCCAGCAGCGTGCCGGACTCTGGGGCCAACGTCCTGACTTTC. It codes for CASSVPDSGANVLTF. Drawing the rest from reference TRBV9 and TRBJ2-6, the complete variable domain is DSGVTQTPKHLITATGQRVTLRCSPRSGDLSVYWYQQSLDQGLQFLIQYYNGEERAKGNILERFSAQQFPDLHSELNLSSLELGDSALYFCASSVPDSGANVLTFGAGSRLTVL.

This chain uses TRBV24-1 with TRBJ1-1, with D perhaps TRBD1 (6 bases). Germline CDR1 KGHDR, CDR2 SFDVKD. This CDR3 has 14 amino acids. The germline V and J ends were trimmed by 4 bases and 5 bases, with 13 bases remaining between them. The CDR3 DNA sequence: TGTGCCACCAGTGACGGGGGCAGGGAAACTGAAGCTTTCTTT. It yields the protein CATSDGGRETEAFF.

On this clone: A junction boundary mismatches the germline segment, possibly from a read error. V gene TRBV5-1 combines with J gene TRBJ2-3, with D possibly being TRBD1 (7 bases). In germline, CDR1 is SGHRS, CDR2 YFSETQ. The CDR3 has 11 amino acids. The CDR3 DNA sequence: TGCGCCAGCAGTGAGGAGGGGGCGCGAGTATTT. Its protein is CASSEEGARVF.

The chain links TRBV20-1 to TRBJ1-2; D gene ambiguous. The CDR3 loop spans 11 amino acids. Trimming removed 6 bases at V and 6 bases at J, with 11 bases between. The germline CDR1 and CDR2 sequences are DFQATT and SNEGSKA (reference sequence). The CDR3 loop reads CSASNGNGYTF. DNA of the CDR3: TGCAGTGCCTCGAACGGGAATGGCTACACCTTC.

The chain is built from TRBV11-1 and TRBJ1-1, with D tentatively TRBD1 (5 bases). V lost 1 base, J lost 11 bases, and 11 bases lay in between. The germline gives CDR1 SGHAT, CDR2 FQDESV (reference sequence). The CDR3 is made up of 12 amino acids. CDR3 in amino acids: CASSLGQGLAFF. The CDR3 bases are TGTGCCAGCAGCTTAGGGCAGGGACTCGCTTTCTTT.

The V call is TRBV2, the J call TRBJ1-1; a possible D gene is TRBD1 (5 bases). V was shortened by 2 bases and J by 3 bases, with 7 bases between the two germline ends. Germline-derived CDR1 and CDR2 are SNHLY and FYNNEI. CDR3 length: 13 amino acids. The DNA for the CDR3 is TGTGCCAGCAGTGAACAGGGAGACACTGAAGCTTTCTTT. It yields the protein CASSEQGDTEAFF.

The chain couples TRBV6-2 or TRBV6-3 to TRBJ1-2; maybe TRBD1 (5 bases). The germline gives CDR1 MNHEY, CDR2 SVGEGT. V lost 4 bases and J 0 bases, leaving 15 bases between the germline ends. This CDR3 is built from 16 residues. The CDR3 bases are TGTGCCAGCAGTTCTCTTCGGAGGGGAGCTAACTATGGCTACACCTTC. Translating it yields CASSSLRRGANYGYTF.

The chain has TRBV7-2 and TRBJ2-5; no definite D call. This CDR3 has 13 amino acids. The germline V gene has CDR1 SGHTA and CDR2 FQGNSA. The V and J ends lost 5 bases and 1 base respectively, with 8 bases between them. The CDR3 sequence is CASSGQLQETQYF. CDR3 sequence (DNA): TGTGCCAGCAGCGGCCAGCTCCAAGAGACCCAGTACTTC. Filled out from reference TRBV7-2 and TRBJ2-5, the complete variable domain reads GAGVSQSPSNKVTEKGKDVELRCDPISGHTALYWYRQSLGQGLEFLIYFQGNSAPDKSGLPSDRFSAERTGGSVSTLTIQRTQQEDSAVYLCASSGQLQETQYFGPGTRLLVL.

The chain has TRBV10-3 and TRBJ2-2; 10 bases are shared with TRBD1. CDR1 and CDR2 from the germline V gene are ENHRY and SYGVKD. This CDR3 is 13 amino acids long. Trimming took 7 bases from V and 6 from J; bases not matched to a gene: 2. CDR3 loop: CAIKTGGPGELFF. The CDR3 DNA sequence: TGTGCCATCAAGACAGGGGGCCCCGGGGAGCTGTTTTTT.

V is TRBV7-3 and J is TRBJ2-7, with D perhaps assigned TRBD1 or TRBD2 (6 bases each). This CDR3 spans 13 amino acids. Trimming removed 5 bases at V and 7 bases at J, with 15 bases between. Germline CDR1 and CDR2: SGHTA and FQGTGA. Here the CDR3 reads CASSPGEAREQYF. DNA of the CDR3: TGTGCCAGCAGCCCAGGGGAGGCCCGGGAGCAGTACTTC.

The chain employs TRBV24-1 and TRBJ1-5; 7 bases agree with TRBD1. The DNA end is a closer match to TRBJ2-3, so the J assignment may be wrong. The CDR3 contains 18 residues. Germline CDR1 and CDR2: KGHDR and SFDVKD. As DNA, the CDR3 is TGTGCCACCAGTGCCAGGGACAGTAGGGTAACGTCGTATCAGCCCCAGTATTTT. This translates into CATSARDSRVTSYQPQYF.

This clone showed up just a few times. The V call is TRBV20-1, the J call TRBJ1-1; TRBD1 aligns across 7 bases. The V gene end was trimmed by 3 bases and the J gene end by 4 bases; junction bases not matched to a gene: 5. The germline V gene has CDR1 DFQATT and CDR2 SNEGSKA (reference sequence). This CDR3 contains 13 residues. The CDR3 sequence is CSASRQGGTEAFF. CDR3 in DNA: TGCAGTGCTAGTCGACAGGGCGGCACTGAAGCTTTCTTT.

The chain has TRBV13 and TRBJ2-3, with TRBD2 as a possible D gene (7 bases). The CDR3 is 16 amino acids. Per the germline V gene, CDR1 is PRHDT and CDR2 is FYEKMQ (reference sequence). The V and J ends lost 3 bases and 2 bases respectively, with 15 bases between them. The DNA for the CDR3 is TGTGCCAGCAGCTTGAAACGGGGGGCTCTCACAGATACGCAGTATTTT. Translated, it gives CASSLKRGALTDTQYF.